A single sample is the source of the 27 T cell receptor beta chains below, sequenced in a study of CD8 T cells in Susac syndrome. The authors reverse transcribed about 0.5 to 1 ug RNA with random hexamers. TCRdb redid the calling of the immunoSEQ multiplex PCR reads with MiXCR, one entry per CDR3 protein. The table lists approximately 100,000 distinct CDR3 sequences, roughly 90% of them singletons. The sample comprised CD8+ T cells from PBMCs. The receptors come from a human donor in good health.

The chain combines TRBV29-1 with TRBJ1-3, with D perhaps TRBD1 (6 bases). The CDR3 is 13 amino acids. Germline V gene lookup returns CDR1 SQVTM and CDR2 ANQGSEA. Deletions cut 4 bases from V and 4 bases from J, with 11 bases between. CDR3 nucleotide sequence: TGCAGCGTTGTGCGGACAGCCGGAAACACCATATATTTT. This sequence encodes CSVVRTAGNTIYF.

The J gene is TRBJ1-2, the V gene TRBV29-1; 11 bases align to TRBD1. J lost 7 bases, V lost 6 bases, and 19 bases had no gene match. The germline CDR1 and CDR2 sequences are SQVTM and ANQGSEA. The CDR3 covers 17 residues. The CDR3 DNA sequence: TGCAGCGTGAGGCCTCCCCGGACAGGGGGCGGTGTAGGTGGCTACACCTTC. Translated: CSVRPPRTGGGVGGYTF.

V and J are TRBV20-1 and TRBJ2-6; possible D gene TRBD2, 6 bases. From germline, CDR1 is DFQATT and CDR2 SNEGSKA (reference sequence). The CDR3 loop spans 17 amino acids. V lost 7 bases to trimming and J lost 2 bases, with 21 bases between them. In DNA, the CDR3 is TGCAGTGGTCTTAACCCGAGGAGGGCCGCTGGGGCCAACGTCCTGACTTTC. Protein product: CSGLNPRRAAGANVLTF.

There are a few counts of this clonotype. The chain employs TRBV3-1 and TRBJ2-7; D is uncertain. The CDR3 runs 16 residues. The V gene lost 5 bases and the J gene lost 2 bases, with 19 bases spanning the gap. Germline CDR1 reads LGHDT; CDR2 reads YNNKEL (reference sequence). The CDR3 spells CASSGRRSLKTYEQYF. Here the CDR3 DNA reads TGTGCCAGCAGCGGTCGACGATCCCTAAAAACCTACGAGCAGTACTTC.

Written as DNA, the CDR3 is TGCAGTGCTGCCCAGGGTGCTGAGCAGTTCTTC. Protein product: CSAAQGAEQFF. The rearrangement uses TRBV20-1 and TRBJ2-1, with D possibly TRBD1 on 5 matching bases. The germline V and J ends were trimmed by 5 bases and 9 bases, with 11 bases remaining between them. The CDR3 runs 11 residues. Germline V lookup: CDR1 DFQATT, CDR2 SNEGSKA (reference sequence).

The J gene is TRBJ2-1, the V gene TRBV2; D remains ambiguous. CDR1 is SNHLY and CDR2 is FYNNEI in the germline V gene. The CDR3 has 11 residues. Trimming cost V 8 bases and J 8 bases, with 10 bases left between them. The CDR3 bases are TGTGCCAGCCATAAAAGGGATGAGCAGTTCTTC. Protein sequence: CASHKRDEQFF.

The chain joins TRBV7-2 to TRBJ2-5; D is ambiguous. The V gene lost 3 bases and the J gene lost 9 bases, with 11 bases spanning the gap. Germline CDR1 SGHTA, CDR2 FQGNSA. This CDR3 comprises 12 residues. The CDR3 DNA reads as TGTGCCAGCAGCTTCACAATCGAGGCCCAGTACTTC. This codes for CASSFTIEAQYF.

The chain employs TRBV7-2 and TRBJ1-3; D not resolved. Germline CDR1 reads SGHTA; CDR2 reads FQGNSA. Trimming cost V 5 bases and J 0 bases, with 11 bases left between them. This CDR3 comprises 15 residues. The CDR3 spells CASSQGQASGNTIYF. DNA for the CDR3: TGTGCCAGCAGCCAAGGGCAGGCCTCTGGAAACACCATATATTTT.

This clonotype was picked up one time. The chain has TRBV14 and TRBJ1-3; maybe TRBD1 (5 bases). CDR1 and CDR2 (germline): SGHDN, FVKESK. The CDR3 extends over 13 amino acids. The CDR3 reads CASRQSSGNTIYF. CDR3 nucleotides: TGTGCTAGCCGACAGAGCTCTGGAAACACCATATATTTT.

The chain recombines TRBV20-1 with TRBJ2-1; 12 nucleotides agree with TRBD2. CDR1 and CDR2 (germline): DFQATT, SNEGSKA (reference sequence). Trimming removed 0 bases from V and 5 bases from J; junction bases left unmatched: 5. This CDR3 comprises 16 residues. Here the CDR3 reads CSARDSSGRVNNEQFF. The CDR3 bases are TGCAGTGCTAGAGATTCTAGCGGGAGGGTTAACAATGAGCAGTTCTTC.

V usage is TRBV29-1 and J usage is TRBJ1-2, with D possibly being TRBD1 (6 bases). The CDR3 has 12 residues. CDR1 is SQVTM and CDR2 is ANQGSEA in the germline V gene. V lost 6 bases and J lost 3, with 11 bases in between. The chain's CDR3 is CSVADSDYGYTF. In DNA form, the CDR3 reads TGCAGCGTCGCGGACAGTGACTATGGCTACACCTTC.

This clonotype was counted once. The chain has TRBV20-1 and TRBJ2-2; TRBD2 agrees at 11 bases. This CDR3 spans 15 amino acids. With V trimmed by 4 bases and J by 5 bases, 6 bases remained unmatched. Germline V gives CDR1 DFQATT, CDR2 SNEGSKA (reference sequence). CDR3 residues: CSATLRLAGTGELFF. CDR3 DNA sequence: TGCAGTGCTACCTTGAGACTAGCGGGAACCGGGGAGCTGTTTTTT.

The chain links TRBV12-3 or TRBV12-4 to TRBJ1-5, with D possibly being TRBD1 (6 bases). The V and J ends lost 8 bases and 6 bases respectively, with 14 bases between them. The length of the CDR3 is 13 residues. CDR3 nucleotide sequence: TGTGCCAGCGCCCCGGGGGCAGGTCAGCCCCAGCATTTT. It codes for CASAPGAGQPQHF.

This clonotype has only one observation. The chain recombines TRBV7-2 with TRBJ2-2; D is ambiguous. The CDR3 has 16 amino acids. The germline gives CDR1 SGHTA, CDR2 FQGNSA. V gave up 0 bases and J gave up 1 base, with 9 bases separating them. CDR3 bases: TGTGCCAGCAGCTTAGCTTCGGGCGGGAACACCGGGGAGCTGTTTTTT. The encoded protein is CASSLASGGNTGELFF. The full variable domain, completed using reference TRBV7-2 and TRBJ2-2, is GAGVSQSPSNKVTEKGKDVELRCDPISGHTALYWYRQSLGQGLEFLIYFQGNSAPDKSGLPSDRFSAERTGGSVSTLTIQRTQQEDSAVYLCASSLASGGNTGELFFGEGSRLTVL.

The genes are TRBV7-9 and TRBJ1-1; D unclear. Germline V gene sequence: CDR1 SEHNR, CDR2 FQNEAQ (reference sequence). Trimming removed 1 base from V and 1 base from J, with 10 bases in between. This CDR3 comprises 15 residues. The CDR3, as DNA: TGTGCCAGCAGCTTAGGGCCGGGTACGAACACTGAAGCTTTCTTT. The encoded protein is CASSLGPGTNTEAFF.

The rearrangement joins TRBV20-1 to TRBJ1-1, with D maybe TRBD1 (6 bases). The ends were cut back, 1 base at V and 5 bases at J, with 23 bases in the middle. Germline CDR1 reads DFQATT; CDR2 reads SNEGSKA (reference sequence). The CDR3 consists of 17 residues. The CDR3 DNA follows: TGCAGTGCTAGAGTCGGACAGCCATCTCCCCTGGGGACTGAAGCTTTCTTT. Residues: CSARVGQPSPLGTEAFF.

This chain joins TRBV4-2 and TRBJ2-3; D may match TRBD1 or TRBD2 (5 bases each). Trimming shortened V by 4 bases and J by 4 bases, and 12 bases separated the two germline ends. The CDR3 is 14 residues long. CDR1 is LGHNA, CDR2 YNFKEQ, per germline. The CDR3 reads CASSLGPQADTQYF. Here the CDR3 DNA reads TGTGCCAGCAGCCTGGGACCCCAGGCAGATACGCAGTATTTT.

J is TRBJ2-3 and V is TRBV12-3 or TRBV12-4; 12 bases line up with TRBD2. Trimming removed 6 bases from V and 3 bases from J; junction bases left unmatched: 4. The CDR3 totals 15 residues. CDR3 residues: CASRLAGGQTDTQYF. CDR3 DNA sequence: TGTGCCAGCAGGCTAGCGGGGGGGCAGACAGATACGCAGTATTTT.

This clonotype was seen once. The junction departs from germline at one end; a sequencing error may be responsible. The rearrangement uses TRBV14 and TRBJ1-1; no clear D. CDR1 SGHDN and CDR2 FVKESK come from the germline V gene. This CDR3 spans 13 amino acids. The CDR3 spells CAGSRNSVPEAFF. The CDR3 DNA sequence: TGTGCCGGCAGCCGAAACTCGGTCCCTGAAGCTTTCTTT.

This clonotype appeared once. The chain is built from TRBV7-2 and TRBJ2-7; D may match TRBD1 or TRBD2 (5 bases each). Germline CDR1 and CDR2: SGHTA and FQGNSA. The CDR3 has 16 amino acids. V was clipped by 5 bases and J by 0 bases, with 17 bases between them. Here the CDR3 DNA reads TGTGCCAGCAGCCCCACCGGGGCCCATCGCTCCTACGAGCAGTACTTC. It translates to CASSPTGAHRSYEQYF.

The rearrangement links TRBV30 to TRBJ1-1, with no clear D. V gave up 2 bases and J gave up 4 bases, with 11 bases separating them. The CDR3 extends over 13 amino acids. Per the germline V gene, CDR1 is GTSNPN and CDR2 is SVGIG (reference sequence). Here the CDR3 DNA reads TGTGCCTGGAGTAGTCCGGGTAGCACTGAAGCTTTCTTT. Encoded protein: CAWSSPGSTEAFF.

The chain recombines TRBV20-1 with TRBJ1-5; tentative D call: TRBD1 (6 bases). The germline V gene has CDR1 DFQATT and CDR2 SNEGSKA (reference sequence). The V end lost 5 bases, the J end lost 0 bases, and 20 bases lay between the germline ends. The CDR3 spans 17 residues. The chain's CDR3 is CSALATRRGFSNQPQHF. The CDR3 coding sequence is TGCAGTGCTCTGGCGACGCGTAGGGGGTTTAGCAATCAGCCCCAGCATTTT.

With regard to this clonotype: No DNA is shown, since the ends of the CDR3 on it are uncertain; the CDR3 is the one TCRdb lists. This chain connects TRBV7-2 to TRBJ2-3; the table's D call of TRBD1 was not tested on the DNA. The CDR3 has 13 amino acids, counting both end residues. Germline CDR1 reads SGHTA; CDR2 reads FQGNSA. CDR3 sequence reads: CASRDWGVGSEYF.

The V and J genes are TRBV9 and TRBJ1-1; TRBD1 matches 9 bases. Germline V gene lookup returns CDR1 SGDLS and CDR2 YYNGEE. This CDR3 spans 15 amino acids. V was pared by 3 bases and J by 1 base, with 4 bases of the junction left unmatched. CDR3 bases: TGTGCCAGCAGCGCGGACAGGGGTCGGAACACTGAAGCTTTCTTT. Protein: CASSADRGRNTEAFF.

The chain is built from TRBV20-1 and TRBJ1-1; possible D gene TRBD1, 6 bases. Germline V gene lookup returns CDR1 DFQATT and CDR2 SNEGSKA (reference sequence). Deletions cut 1 base from V and 0 bases from J, with 6 bases between. The CDR3 consists of 13 residues. The CDR3 is CSARGDMNTEAFF. The CDR3 bases are TGCAGTGCTAGAGGGGACATGAACACTGAAGCTTTCTTT.

This CDR3 reads CASSSNRGYTF. For the CDR3, the DNA is TGTGCCAGCTCTTCTAATAGAGGCTACACCTTC. The chain links TRBV6-2 or TRBV6-3 to TRBJ1-2; D is undetermined. The CDR3 is 11 amino acids. Germline V lookup: CDR1 MNHEY, CDR2 SVGEGT. The V end lost 8 bases, the J end lost 8 bases, and 12 bases lay between the germline ends.

V and J are TRBV9 and TRBJ1-1; D unclear. Deletions cut 4 bases from V and 1 base from J, with 11 bases between. From germline, CDR1 is SGDLS and CDR2 YYNGEE. The CDR3 contains 14 residues. The DNA for the CDR3 is TGTGCCAGCAGCCCCTTCGTGGGGAACACTGAAGCTTTCTTT. It yields the protein CASSPFVGNTEAFF.